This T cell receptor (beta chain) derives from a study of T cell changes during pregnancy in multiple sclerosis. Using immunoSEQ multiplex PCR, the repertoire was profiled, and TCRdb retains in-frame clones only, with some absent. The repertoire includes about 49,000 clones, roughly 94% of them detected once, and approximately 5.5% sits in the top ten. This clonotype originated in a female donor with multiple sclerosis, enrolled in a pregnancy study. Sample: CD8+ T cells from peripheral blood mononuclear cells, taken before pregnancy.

The CDR3 DNA reads as TGCGCCAGCAGCTTTTGGACAGGGGGCTCCTACGAGCAGTACTTC. The encoded protein is CASSFWTGGSYEQYF. The chain joins TRBV5-1 to TRBJ2-7, with TRBD1 matching over 10 bases. The CDR3 loop spans 15 amino acids. The germline CDR1 and CDR2 sequences are SGHRS and YFSETQ. Trimming cost V 2 bases and J 0 bases; bases outside gene matches: 2.